The 9 T cell receptor beta chains reported below all come from one sample, sequenced in a study of blood T cell repertoires in COVID-19. Sequencing was performed with immunoSEQ multiplex PCR; in TCRdb, only in-frame clones are kept and a portion is missing. This sample has 390,000 or so clones, with roughly 90% found just once. Sequences were obtained from peripheral blood. These receptors were obtained from a woman aged 25 to 45 with active or convalescent COVID-19.

The rearrangement links TRBV10-2 to TRBJ2-5, with 9 bases fitting TRBD2. The CDR3 is 17 amino acids. Losses at the gene ends were 4 bases for V and 1 base for J; bases not matched to a gene: 10. Germline values: CDR1 WSHSY, CDR2 SAAADI. This CDR3 is CASSGSFAREGQETQYF. The CDR3 region has the DNA TGCGCCAGCAGTGGGTCGTTCGCGCGGGAGGGCCAAGAGACCCAGTACTTC.

The chain combines TRBV9 with TRBJ1-2, with TRBD1 matching over 9 bases. The CDR3 runs to 18 residues. Germline values: CDR1 SGDLS, CDR2 YYNGEE. After removal of 0 bases from V and 4 bases from J, the junction contained 13 bases not matched to a gene. The chain's CDR3 is CASSVVNTGGASIYGYTF. CDR3 DNA: TGTGCCAGCAGCGTAGTAAATACAGGGGGCGCAAGTATCTATGGCTACACCTTC.

The chain couples TRBV6-5 to TRBJ2-1, with 7 nucleotides matching TRBD1. Germline V gene lookup returns CDR1 MNHEY and CDR2 SVGAGI. The ends lost 5 bases at V and 8 bases at J; junction bases unmatched: 3. The CDR3 has 12 amino acids. The CDR3 DNA follows: TGTGCCAGCAGTAGACAGGGACATGAGCAGTTCTTC. Amino acid sequence: CASSRQGHEQFF.

J is TRBJ1-5 and V is TRBV4-1; tentative D call: TRBD1 (5 bases). The V and J ends lost 0 bases and 4 bases respectively, with 16 bases between them. The CDR3 length is 17 residues. Germline CDR1 MGHRA, CDR2 YSYEKL. The CDR3 here is CASSQDSAGSVNQPQHF. DNA for the CDR3: TGCGCCAGCAGCCAAGATTCGGCAGGGTCTGTGAATCAGCCCCAGCATTTT.

This clone was counted a few times. The chain recombines TRBV4-1 with TRBJ2-7; maybe TRBD1 (6 bases). Germline loops: CDR1 MGHRA, CDR2 YSYEKL. Between the trimmed V and J ends, which lost 4 bases and 4 bases, there was a span of 14 bases. This CDR3 is built from 14 residues. CDR3 protein: CASSLHREEYEQYF. The CDR3 DNA is TGCGCCAGCAGCCTCCACAGGGAAGAGTACGAGCAGTACTTC.

The genes are TRBV23-1 and TRBJ1-2; D unresolved. TRBV23-1 is marked as an open reading frame, function uncertain. The V end lost 4 bases, the J end lost 5 bases, and 41 bases lay between the germline ends. The CDR3 runs 23 residues. The CDR3 is CASSPSHYGWAFAHRKRVYGYTF. Written as DNA, the CDR3 is TGCGCCAGCAGTCCCTCCCATTACGGCTGGGCTTTTGCCCATAGAAAGAGAGTATATGGCTACACCTTC.

Here the CDR3 reads CAWSVLGEQYF. CDR3 nucleotide sequence: TGTGCCTGGAGTGTACTAGGGGAGCAGTACTTC. V and J are TRBV30 and TRBJ2-7; a weak D match, TRBD2 (5 bases). Trimming left V 0 bases short and J 7 bases short, with 7 bases between. This CDR3 is 11 amino acids long. Germline CDR1 GTSNPN, CDR2 SVGIG (reference sequence).

The chain uses TRBV5-6 and TRBJ2-3; 7 bases are a match to TRBD1. The CDR3 extends over 15 amino acids. J lost 0 bases, V lost 2 bases, and 3 bases had no gene match. Germline CDR1 is SGHDT and CDR2 is YYEEEE. The CDR3 protein is CASSFRQGSTDTQYF. CDR3 coding DNA: TGTGCCAGCAGCTTCCGACAGGGTAGCACAGATACGCAGTATTTT.

The genes are TRBV5-6 and TRBJ1-2; D perhaps matches TRBD1 (6 bases). This CDR3 contains 13 residues. CDR1 and CDR2 from the germline V gene are SGHDT and YYEEEE. V dropped 2 bases and J dropped 7 bases, with 12 bases sitting between them. The CDR3 region is CASSFGGAFGYTF. The CDR3 DNA follows: TGTGCCAGCAGCTTCGGGGGGGCGTTTGGCTACACCTTC.